This TCR beta chain was profiled in a study of vaccination effects on CD4 cells after COVID-19. Study in general: Researchers obtained post-vaccine samples at a median of 72 days past the second dose.

This clone was detected only a few times. Its antigen is unknown. Repertoires were generated with immunoSEQ multiplex PCR, while TCRdb's copy carries only in-frame clones and drops some. The sample has more than 25,000 clones, around 85% seen once. Within the ViraFEST assay, antigen-specific CD4+ T cells underwent expansion with viral peptide pools prior to sequencing. Around day 10 of culture, CD4+ T cells were separated out. As their vaccination, participants received two doses of either BNT162b2 or mRNA-1273. Roughly 1.8 million PBMC per well received approximately 10 IU/ml IL-2 and 9 to 10 ug/ml peptides in culture. The germline V gene encodes CDR1 KGHSH and CDR2 LQKENI. Trimming removed 2 bases from V and 10 bases from J, with 12 bases in between. There are 14 residues in the CDR3.

Sequencing was performed on CD4+ T cells from PBMCs cultured with SARS-CoV-2 spike peptides, taken after COVID-19 vaccination. This clonotype was sampled from a human donor who received a COVID-19 vaccine. Some clones in this sample may be carry-over from other donors' samples. This chain uses TRBV18 with TRBJ1-6; perhaps TRBD1 as D (5 bases). CDR3 nucleotides: TGTGCCAGCTCACCAGATCAGGGCGAATCACCCCTCCACTTT. Translated: CASSPDQGESPLHF. Using reference TRBV18 and TRBJ1-6 for the parts outside the CDR3, the full variable domain is NAGVMQNPRHLVRRRGQEARLRCSPMKGHSHVYWYRQLPEEGLKFMVYLQKENIIDESGMPKERFSAEFPKEGPSILRIQQVVRGDSAAYFCASSPDQGESPLHFGNGTRLTVT.